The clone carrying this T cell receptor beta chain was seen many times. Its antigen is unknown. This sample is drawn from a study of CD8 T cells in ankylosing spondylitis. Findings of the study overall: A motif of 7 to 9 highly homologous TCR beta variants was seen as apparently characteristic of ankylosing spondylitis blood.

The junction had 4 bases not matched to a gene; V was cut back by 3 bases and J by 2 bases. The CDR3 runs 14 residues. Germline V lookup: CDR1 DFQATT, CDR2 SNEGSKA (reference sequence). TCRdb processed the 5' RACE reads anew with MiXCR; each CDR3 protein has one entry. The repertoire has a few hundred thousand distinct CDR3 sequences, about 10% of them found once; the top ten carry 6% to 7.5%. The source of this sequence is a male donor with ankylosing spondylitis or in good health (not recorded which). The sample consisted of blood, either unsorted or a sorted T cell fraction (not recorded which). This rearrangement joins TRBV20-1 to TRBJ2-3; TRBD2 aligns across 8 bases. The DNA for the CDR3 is TGCAGTGCTAGTACTAGCGGTTACACAGATACGCAGTATTTT. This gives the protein CSASTSGYTDTQYF.